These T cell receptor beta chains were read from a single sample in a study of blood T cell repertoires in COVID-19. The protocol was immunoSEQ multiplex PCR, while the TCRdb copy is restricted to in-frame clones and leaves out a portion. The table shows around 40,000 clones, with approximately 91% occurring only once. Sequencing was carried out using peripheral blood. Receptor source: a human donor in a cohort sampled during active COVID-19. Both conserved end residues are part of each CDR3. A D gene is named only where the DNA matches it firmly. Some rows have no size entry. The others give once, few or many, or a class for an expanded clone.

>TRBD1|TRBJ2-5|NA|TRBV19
CASSLGQGQETQYF
TGTGCCAGTAGTTTGGGACAGGGACAAGAGACCCAGTACTTC
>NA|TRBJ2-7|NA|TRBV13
CASSYQGQERWHEQYF
TGTGCCAGCAGCTATCAGGGGCAGGAACGCTGGCACGAGCAGTACTTC
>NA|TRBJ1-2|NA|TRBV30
CAWSPGRGWSSGYTF
TGTGCCTGGAGCCCCGGGAGGGGCTGGTCCTCCGGCTACACCTTC
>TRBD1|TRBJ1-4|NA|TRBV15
CATSRGPGTGAVEEKLFF
TGTGCCACCAGCAGGGGTCCCGGGACAGGGGCAGTGGAAGAAAAACTGTTTTTT
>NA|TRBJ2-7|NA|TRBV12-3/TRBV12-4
CASSDIMGEQYF
TGTGCCAGCAGCGACATCATGGGCGAGCAGTACTTC
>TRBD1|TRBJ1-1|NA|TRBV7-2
CASSSSRQGNTEAFF
TGTGCCAGCAGCTCGTCCCGACAGGGAAACACTGAAGCTTTCTTT
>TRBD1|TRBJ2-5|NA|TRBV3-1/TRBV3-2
CASSQRDRAFQETQYF
TGTGCCAGCAGCCAACGGGACAGGGCCTTCCAAGAGACCCAGTACTTC
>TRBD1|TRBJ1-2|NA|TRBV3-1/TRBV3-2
CASREGQGKYGYTF
TGTGCCAGCCGAGAGGGACAGGGGAAATATGGCTACACCTTC
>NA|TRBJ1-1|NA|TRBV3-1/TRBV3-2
CASTEGRGNTEAFF
TGTGCCAGCACCGAAGGGCGGGGGAACACTGAAGCTTTCTTT
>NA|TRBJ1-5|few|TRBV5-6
CASSLGGSNQPQHF
TGTGCCAGCAGCTTAGGGGGTAGCAATCAGCCCCAGCATTTT
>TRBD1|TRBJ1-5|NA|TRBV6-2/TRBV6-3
CASRPDRAWDNQPQHF
TGTGCCAGCAGGCCTGACAGGGCGTGGGACAATCAGCCCCAGCATTTT
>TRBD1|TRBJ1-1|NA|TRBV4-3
CASSIRDRQNTEAFF
TGCGCCAGCAGCATCCGGGACAGGCAAAACACTGAAGCTTTCTTT
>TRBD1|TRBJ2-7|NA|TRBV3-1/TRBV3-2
CASSLATGGTLSAYEQYF
TGTGCCAGCAGCCTCGCGACAGGGGGCACCCTTTCTGCCTACGAGCAGTACTTC
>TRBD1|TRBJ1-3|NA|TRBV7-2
CASSNRGPSGNTIYF
TGTGCCAGCAGCAACAGGGGGCCCTCTGGAAACACCATATATTTT
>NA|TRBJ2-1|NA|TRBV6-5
CASKPSQGWNEQFF
TGTGCCAGCAAACCGAGCCAGGGATGGAATGAGCAGTTCTTC
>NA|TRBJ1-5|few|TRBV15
CATSRDRGYNQPQHF
TGTGCCACCAGCAGAGATCGCGGATACAATCAGCCCCAGCATTTT
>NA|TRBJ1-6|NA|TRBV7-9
CASTSEENWNSPLHF
TGTGCCAGCACCTCTGAGGAGAATTGGAATTCACCCCTCCACTTT
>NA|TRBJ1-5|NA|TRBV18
CASSPIGEAQPQHF
TGTGCCAGCTCACCAATAGGGGAGGCTCAGCCCCAGCATTTT
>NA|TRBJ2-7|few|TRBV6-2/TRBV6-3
CASSYSGAEEQYF
TGTGCCAGCAGTTACTCAGGGGCGGAGGAGCAGTACTTC
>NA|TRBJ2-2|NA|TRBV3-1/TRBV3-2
CASSQVDTGELFF
TGTGCCAGCAGCCAAGTCGACACCGGGGAGCTGTTTTTT
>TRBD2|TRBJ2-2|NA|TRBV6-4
CASRAGVTGELFF
TGTGCCAGCAGGGCGGGGGTCACCGGGGAGCTGTTTTTT
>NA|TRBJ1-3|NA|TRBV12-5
CASFLGSGNTIYF
TGTGCTAGTTTTTTGGGGAGTGGAAACACCATATATTTT
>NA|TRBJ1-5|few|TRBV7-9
CASSLEGLPQPQHF
TGTGCCAGCAGCTTAGAGGGGCTTCCTCAGCCCCAGCATTTT
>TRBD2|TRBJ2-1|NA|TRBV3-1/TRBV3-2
CASSQWLAGDNEQFF
TGTGCCAGCAGCCAGTGGCTAGCGGGAGACAATGAGCAGTTCTTC
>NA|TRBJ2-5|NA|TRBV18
CASSRGASTQETQYF
TGTGCCAGCTCACGCGGGGCTTCAACTCAAGAGACCCAGTACTTC
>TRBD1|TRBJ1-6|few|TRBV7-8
CASSLVGTGGSPLHF
TGTGCCAGCAGCTTAGTAGGGACAGGGGGCTCACCCCTCCACTTT
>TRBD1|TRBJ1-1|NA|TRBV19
CASRRDREGTEAFF
TGTGCCAGTAGGCGGGACAGGGAAGGCACTGAAGCTTTCTTT
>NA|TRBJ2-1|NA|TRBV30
CAWSGKYDQFF
TGTGCCTGGAGCGGGAAGTATGACCAGTTCTTC
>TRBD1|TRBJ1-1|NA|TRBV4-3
CASSPETGSYSNTEAFF
TGCGCCAGCAGCCCGGAGACAGGGAGTTATTCGAACACTGAAGCTTTCTTT
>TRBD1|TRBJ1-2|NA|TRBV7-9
CASSPTGGGNYGYTF
TGTGCCAGCAGCCCAACAGGGGGCGGTAACTATGGCTACACCTTC
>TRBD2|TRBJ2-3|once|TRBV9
CASSGGGGRRADTQYF
TGTGCCAGCAGCGGCGGGGGGGGCCGTCGGGCGGATACGCAGTATTTT
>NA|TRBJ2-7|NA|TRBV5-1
CASSPGGGLGEQYF
TGCGCCAGCAGCCCTGGTGGAGGCTTGGGCGAGCAGTACTTC
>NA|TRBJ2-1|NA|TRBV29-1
CSATSASYNEQFF
TGCAGCGCGACTAGTGCTTCCTACAATGAGCAGTTCTTC